The clone carrying this T cell receptor beta chain was detected many times. Its target is unknown. This sample was included in a study of T cells after yellow fever vaccination. Study-wide findings and caveats: Primary-vaccination clones mostly resurfaced post-booster (96% CD4, under 90% CD8).

MiXCR was run by TCRdb on the 5' RACE reads, yielding one entry per CDR3 protein. The sample includes 200,000 to 300,000 distinct CDR3 sequences, approximately 3.5% of them seen just once. The germline V gene encodes CDR1 MNHEY and CDR2 SMNVEV (reference sequence). This CDR3 contains 15 residues. V lost 5 bases, J lost 8 bases, and 9 bases stayed unmatched. The chain joins TRBV27 to TRBJ1-6, with 7 bases identical to TRBD1. This TCR derives from a man aged 18 to 29 who received the YFV17D yellow fever vaccine. Sequencing used PBMCs, obtained 15 days after the yellow fever booster vaccination. This CDR3 reads CASSEATGFDSPLHF. In DNA, the CDR3 is TGTGCCAGCAGTGAAGCGACAGGGTTTGATTCACCCCTCCACTTT.